This T cell receptor (beta chain) was obtained from a study of vaccination and CD4 T cells after COVID-19. On this clonotype itself: The antigen remains undetermined.

In germline, CDR1 is MNHEY, CDR2 SVGEGT. The germline V and J ends were trimmed by 4 bases and 4 bases, with 13 bases remaining between them. The CDR3 extends over 14 amino acids. At the Johns Hopkins FTIC core, DNA taken from cultured CD4+ T cells was sequenced by way of the Oncomine TCR Beta short-read assay. TCRdb reprocessed the PCR reads via MiXCR and lists one record per CDR3 protein. There are tens of thousands of distinct CDR3 sequences in the sample; about 52% occur only once, and 4.6% lies in the top ten. Stated treatment: approximately 11-day PBMC culture with coronavirus spike peptide pools or control peptides (ViraFEST assay). Peptide-pool expansion of antigen-specific T cells preceded TCR sequencing in ViraFEST.

Sequencing used CD4+ T cells from blood, cultured in vitro. The chain joins TRBV6-2 or TRBV6-3 to TRBJ1-1; unclear D gene. This sequence originates from a human donor who had recovered from COVID-19. CDR3 DNA: TGTGCCAGCAGTTTTAATCCGACATCCACTGAAGCTTTCTTT. The encoded protein is CASSFNPTSTEAFF.